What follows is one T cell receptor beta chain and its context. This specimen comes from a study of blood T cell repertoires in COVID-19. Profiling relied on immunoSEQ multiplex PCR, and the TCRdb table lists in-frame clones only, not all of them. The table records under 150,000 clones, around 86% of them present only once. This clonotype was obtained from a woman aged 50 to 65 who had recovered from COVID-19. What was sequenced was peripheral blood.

The CDR3 sequence is CASSSESTGDTDTQYF. The CDR3 DNA sequence: TGTGCCAGTAGTTCCGAATCAACAGGGGACACAGATACGCAGTATTTT. The rearrangement uses TRBV19 and TRBJ2-3; 7 bases match TRBD1. The CDR3 consists of 16 residues. Germline V lookup: CDR1 LNHDA, CDR2 SQIVND (reference sequence). Germline trimming cut 5 bases from V and 2 bases from J; bases unmatched to any gene: 10.